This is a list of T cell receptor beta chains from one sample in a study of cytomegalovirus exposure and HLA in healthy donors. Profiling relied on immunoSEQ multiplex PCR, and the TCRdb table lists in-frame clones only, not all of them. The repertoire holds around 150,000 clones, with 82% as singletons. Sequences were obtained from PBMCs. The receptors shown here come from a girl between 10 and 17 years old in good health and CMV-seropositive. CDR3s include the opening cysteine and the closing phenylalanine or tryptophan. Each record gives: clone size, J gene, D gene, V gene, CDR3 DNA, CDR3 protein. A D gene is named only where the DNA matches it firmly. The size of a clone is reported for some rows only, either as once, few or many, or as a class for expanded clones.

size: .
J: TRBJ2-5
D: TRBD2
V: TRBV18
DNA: TGTGCCAGCTCACCACCGAGGGCTAGCGGGGACCAAGAGACCCAGTACTTC
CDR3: CASSPPRASGDQETQYF

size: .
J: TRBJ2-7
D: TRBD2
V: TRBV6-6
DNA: TGTGCCAGCAGTTACGTTCAGGGACTAGGAGCGAACGAGCAGTACTTC
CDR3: CASSYVQGLGANEQYF

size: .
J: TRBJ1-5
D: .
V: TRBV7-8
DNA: TGTGCCATTGGGATGGGGGGGTATCAGCCCCAGCATTTT
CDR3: CAIGMGGYQPQHF

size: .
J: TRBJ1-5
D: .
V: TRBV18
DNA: TGTGCCAGCTCACCACCGGTAGTGTCGGGGAATCAGCCCCAGCATTTT
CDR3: CASSPPVVSGNQPQHF

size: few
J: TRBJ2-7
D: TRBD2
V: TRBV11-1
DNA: TGTGCCAGCAGCCCCGGGAGGGTAGCCTACGAGCAGTACTTC
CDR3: CASSPGRVAYEQYF

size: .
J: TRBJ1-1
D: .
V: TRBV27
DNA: TGTGCCAGCAGTTTATCCCGCGCTGGGAACACTGAAGCTTTCTTT
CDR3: CASSLSRAGNTEAFF

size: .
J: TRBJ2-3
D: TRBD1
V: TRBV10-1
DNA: TGCGCCAGCAGTTACTCTAAGGGGGCGGTTGCAGATACGCAGTATTTT
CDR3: CASSYSKGAVADTQYF

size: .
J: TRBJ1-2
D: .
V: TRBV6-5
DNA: TGTGCCAGCGGCTCCGGGAACCTAGACTACTATGGCTACACCTTC
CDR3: CASGSGNLDYYGYTF

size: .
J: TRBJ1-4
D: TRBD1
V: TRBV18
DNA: TGTGCCAGCTCACCACCGAGACAGGGAACTAATGAAAAACTGTTTTTT
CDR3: CASSPPRQGTNEKLFF

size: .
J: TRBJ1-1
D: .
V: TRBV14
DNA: TGTGCCAGCAGGAGAGGGGGGGACACTGAAGCTTTCTTT
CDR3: CASRRGGDTEAFF

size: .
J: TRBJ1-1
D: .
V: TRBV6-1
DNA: TGTGCCAGCAGTGGTACACCGAACACTGAAGCTTTCTTT
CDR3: CASSGTPNTEAFF

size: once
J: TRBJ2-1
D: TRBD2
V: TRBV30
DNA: TGTGCCTGGGCCGGGACTAGCGTATACTCCTACAATGAGCAGTTCTTC
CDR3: CAWAGTSVYSYNEQFF

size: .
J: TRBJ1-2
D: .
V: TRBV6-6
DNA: TGTGCCAGCAGTCATCCAGGGATCGAGGATGGCTACACCTTC
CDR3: CASSHPGIEDGYTF

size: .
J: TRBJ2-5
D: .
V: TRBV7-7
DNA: TGTGCTAGCAGCTTAGTAGTGGGGCAGGAGACCCAGTACTTC
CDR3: CASSLVVGQETQYF

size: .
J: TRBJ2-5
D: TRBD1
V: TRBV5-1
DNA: TGCGCCAGCAGCTTTTGGTGGCTAAGGACAGGGGGCACTTTAGAGACCCAGTACTTC
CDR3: CASSFWWLRTGGTLETQYF

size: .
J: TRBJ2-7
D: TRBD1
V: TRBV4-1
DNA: TGCGCCAGCAGCCAGACTCGCGACAGGGGCAGCTCCTACGAGCAGTACTTC
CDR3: CASSQTRDRGSSYEQYF

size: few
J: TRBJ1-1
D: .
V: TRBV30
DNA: TGTGCCTGTCCGAGTGGGGGCAGGGACACTGAAGCTTTCTTT
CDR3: CACPSGGRDTEAFF

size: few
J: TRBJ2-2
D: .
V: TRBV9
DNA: TGTGCCAGCAGCTCCGGAGGAGGGGTCGGCACCGGGGAGCTGTTTTTT
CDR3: CASSSGGGVGTGELFF

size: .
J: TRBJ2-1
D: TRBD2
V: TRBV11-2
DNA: TGTGCCAGCAGCTTACTAGCGGCCTCCTACAATGAGCAGTTCTTC
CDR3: CASSLLAASYNEQFF

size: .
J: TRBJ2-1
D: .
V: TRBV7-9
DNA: TGTTCCAGCAGCTTACTCCGCCAAGCGGACCACAATGAGCAGTTCTTC
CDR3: CSSSLLRQADHNEQFF